This T cell receptor (beta chain) was retrieved from a study of blood T cells in healthy people across ages. CDR1 is SGHTA and CDR2 is FQGNSA in the germline V gene. The CDR3 is 16 residues long. V was clipped by 4 bases and J by 4 bases; unmatched bases: 7. Investigators took approximately 9.4 milliliters of peripheral blood from every donor. Using a J-beta primer mix together with a sample-barcoded 5' primer, a second PCR was run for roughly 6 to 11 cycles. TCRdb used MiXCR to reprocess the 5' RACE reads, holding one entry per CDR3 protein. In the table there are approximately 810,000 distinct CDR3 sequences, under 40% of which are singletons. This clonotype was seen a single time.

The chain uses TRBV7-2 and TRBJ2-2; TRBD1 agrees at 9 bases. The sample comprised blood. The clonotype was recovered from a man aged 18 to 29 in good health. The CDR3 coding sequence is TGTGCCAGCAGCTACGGGACAGGGCGTAGCACCGGGGAGCTGTTTTTT. This codes for CASSYGTGRSTGELFF.